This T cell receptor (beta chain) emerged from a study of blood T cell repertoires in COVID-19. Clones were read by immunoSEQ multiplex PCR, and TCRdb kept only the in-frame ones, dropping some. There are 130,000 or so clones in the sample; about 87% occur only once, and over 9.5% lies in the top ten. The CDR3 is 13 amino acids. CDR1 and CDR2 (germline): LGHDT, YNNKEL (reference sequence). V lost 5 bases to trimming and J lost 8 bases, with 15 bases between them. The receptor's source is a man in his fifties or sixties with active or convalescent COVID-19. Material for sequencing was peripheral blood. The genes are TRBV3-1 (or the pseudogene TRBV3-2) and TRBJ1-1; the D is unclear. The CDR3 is CASSSPGRREAFF. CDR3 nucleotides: TGTGCCAGCAGCTCCCCCGGGCGGAGGGAAGCTTTCTTT.